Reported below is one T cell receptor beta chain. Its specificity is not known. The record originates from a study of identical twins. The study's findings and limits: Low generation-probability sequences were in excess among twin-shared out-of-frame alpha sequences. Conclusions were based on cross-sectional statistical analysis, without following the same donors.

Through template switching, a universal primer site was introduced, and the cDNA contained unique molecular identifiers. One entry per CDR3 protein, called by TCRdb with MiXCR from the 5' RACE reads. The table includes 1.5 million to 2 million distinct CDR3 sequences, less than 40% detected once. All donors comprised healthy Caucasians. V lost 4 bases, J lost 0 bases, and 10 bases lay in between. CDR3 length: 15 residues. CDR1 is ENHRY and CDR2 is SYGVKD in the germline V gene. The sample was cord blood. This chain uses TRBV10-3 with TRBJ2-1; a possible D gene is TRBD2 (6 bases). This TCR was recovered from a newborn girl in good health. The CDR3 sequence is CAISGGESSYNEQFF. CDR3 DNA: TGTGCCATCAGTGGCGGGGAAAGCTCCTACAATGAGCAGTTCTTC.